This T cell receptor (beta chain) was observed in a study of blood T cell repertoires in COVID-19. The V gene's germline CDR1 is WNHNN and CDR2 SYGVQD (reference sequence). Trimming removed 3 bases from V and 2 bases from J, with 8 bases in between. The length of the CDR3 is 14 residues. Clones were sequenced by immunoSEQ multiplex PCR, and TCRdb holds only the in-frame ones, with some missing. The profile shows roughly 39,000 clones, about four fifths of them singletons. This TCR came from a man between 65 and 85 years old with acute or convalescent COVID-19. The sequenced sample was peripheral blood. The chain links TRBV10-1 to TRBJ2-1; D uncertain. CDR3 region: CASSELTPYNEQFF. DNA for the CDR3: TGCGCCAGCAGTGAACTAACTCCCTACAATGAGCAGTTCTTC.